This is a list of T cell receptor beta chains from one sample in a study of T cell responses to AZD1222 COVID-19 vaccine. The assay was immunoSEQ multiplex PCR, and TCRdb's table has in-frame clones only and misses some. The sample comprises some 180,000 clones, approximately 86% of which are singletons, and approximately 0.5% rests with the top ten. Sample: peripheral blood, taken on day 0 of AZD1222 vaccination. The receptors derive from an adult in good health. Each CDR3 is given with its conserved first and last residue. The D gene is left open where the match is weak.

V gene: TRBV28
D gene: -
CDR3 protein: CASSPPRQGRNTIYF

V gene: TRBV4-1
D gene: TRBD2
CDR3 protein: CASSLSAGAQYF

V gene: TRBV10-1
D gene: TRBD2
CDR3 protein: CASSAMGLAGGRDTQYF

V gene: TRBV2
D gene: -
CDR3 protein: CASSLGYRDQPQHF

V gene: TRBV28
D gene: TRBD2
CDR3 protein: CASTLAGESLTGELFF

V gene: TRBV5-8
D gene: -
CDR3 protein: CASNSRGNQETQYF

V gene: TRBV12-3/TRBV12-4
D gene: -
CDR3 protein: CASSLSGSEAFF

V gene: TRBV5-1
D gene: -
CDR3 protein: CASSLWGARGEKLFF

V gene: TRBV7-9
D gene: -
CDR3 protein: CASSLGNSPLHF

V gene: TRBV29-1
D gene: -
CDR3 protein: CSVGMKGDTQYF

V gene: TRBV6-5
D gene: -
CDR3 protein: CASRGGHLSSYEQYF

V gene: TRBV6-5
D gene: -
CDR3 protein: CASSGDWASETQYF

V gene: TRBV18
D gene: -
CDR3 protein: CASSPPSQGITYNEQFF

V gene: TRBV13
D gene: TRBD1
CDR3 protein: CASSLNGQGLEAFF

V gene: TRBV28
D gene: -
CDR3 protein: CASRPGLSVDTQYF

V gene: TRBV24-1
D gene: TRBD1
CDR3 protein: CATSDRQGSYGYTF

V gene: TRBV12-1
D gene: -
CDR3 protein: CASSQHRANGEAFF

V gene: TRBV18
D gene: TRBD2
CDR3 protein: CASSPGVAGMNEQFF

V gene: TRBV2
D gene: TRBD2
CDR3 protein: CASSGTSGFTGAQYF

V gene: TRBV4-1
D gene: -
CDR3 protein: CASSQGDDAYEQYF

V gene: TRBV28
D gene: -
CDR3 protein: CASSPRTTF

V gene: TRBV19
D gene: TRBD1
CDR3 protein: CASRDRGQAFF

V gene: TRBV5-1
D gene: TRBD1
CDR3 protein: CASSAPQGNTIYF

V gene: TRBV5-6
D gene: -
CDR3 protein: CASSRSSGGYGTGYTF

V gene: TRBV7-3
D gene: TRBD2
CDR3 protein: CASSLSTSDTGELFF

V gene: TRBV9
D gene: TRBD1
CDR3 protein: CASSETGPPTGELFF

V gene: TRBV6-5
D gene: -
CDR3 protein: CASSDSVSYEQYF

V gene: TRBV10-2
D gene: -
CDR3 protein: CASAPGVWGNTIYF

V gene: TRBV12-5
D gene: -
CDR3 protein: CASGLVTGRPYEQYF

V gene: TRBV28
D gene: -
CDR3 protein: CASSLLDDSSYNEQFF

V gene: TRBV5-1
D gene: -
CDR3 protein: CASSLVMRGQETQYF

V gene: TRBV11-2
D gene: TRBD2
CDR3 protein: CASSLEPGGTVAGELFF

V gene: TRBV11-3
D gene: TRBD1
CDR3 protein: CASSPGQGVWDTQYF

V gene: TRBV24-1
D gene: TRBD2
CDR3 protein: CATSAAAGSVKLFF

V gene: TRBV6-1
D gene: -
CDR3 protein: CASSERPPGGFEQYF

V gene: TRBV6-5
D gene: -
CDR3 protein: CAIEGGILSYEQYF

V gene: TRBV27
D gene: TRBD1
CDR3 protein: CASSSSGTGGTEAFF

V gene: TRBV21-1
D gene: -
CDR3 protein: CASSRTGLSNQPQHF

V gene: TRBV2
D gene: -
CDR3 protein: CASRGRLNTEAFF

V gene: TRBV12-5
D gene: -
CDR3 protein: CASGTGLGDLPLHF

V gene: TRBV24-1
D gene: -
CDR3 protein: CATSDFSSAATDTQYF

V gene: TRBV27
D gene: -
CDR3 protein: CASSLAQGNSPLHF

V gene: TRBV19
D gene: -
CDR3 protein: CASSSAGPPSSYEQYF

V gene: TRBV7-9
D gene: -
CDR3 protein: CASSPDWLGTGELFF

V gene: TRBV6-5
D gene: TRBD1
CDR3 protein: CASSSWTGGQEKLFF

V gene: TRBV9
D gene: TRBD2
CDR3 protein: CASGPGLADYEQYF

V gene: TRBV6-2/TRBV6-3
D gene: -
CDR3 protein: CASSYRSGRRDTQYF

V gene: TRBV2
D gene: -
CDR3 protein: CASRALGGASYGYTF

V gene: TRBV12-3/TRBV12-4
D gene: -
CDR3 protein: CASKRDNEQFF

V gene: TRBV3-1/TRBV3-2
D gene: TRBD1
CDR3 protein: CASSHTDRGQVAFF

V gene: TRBV18
D gene: -
CDR3 protein: CASSPPSRPGGYTF

V gene: TRBV7-9
D gene: -
CDR3 protein: CASSSRDSNQPQHF

V gene: TRBV25-1
D gene: -
CDR3 protein: CASSDLNTEAFF

V gene: TRBV12-3/TRBV12-4
D gene: -
CDR3 protein: CAVQGTDTQYF

V gene: TRBV24-1
D gene: -
CDR3 protein: CATSDNTGSGEKLFF